The next 25 T cell receptor beta chains were all read from a single sample in a study of T cell clones after liver transplantation. Assay used: immunoSEQ multiplex PCR; TCRdb lists only in-frame clones, some missing. The sample carries about 75,000 clones, around 84% recorded once. Here the sequenced sample was CD4+ T cells from blood, taken less than 50 months after liver transplant. The receptors originated from a human patient who received a liver transplant. Some T cells may have originated in the graft donor.

The rearrangement uses TRBV4-3 and TRBJ2-1, with a tentative D call TRBD2 (6 bases). V was pared by 3 bases and J by 5 bases, with 23 bases between. The CDR3 is made up of 18 amino acids. Germline CDR1 reads LGHNA; CDR2 reads YSLEER. The CDR3 reads CASSQNPGRRTSNNEQFF. The CDR3 coding sequence is TGCGCCAGCAGCCAGAATCCCGGGAGACGGACGAGTAACAATGAGCAGTTCTTC.

The V and J genes are TRBV12-5 and TRBJ2-1; no reliable D call. CDR3 length: 12 amino acids. Germline loops: CDR1 LGHNT, CDR2 FRNRAP. The V end lost 7 bases, the J end lost 10 bases, and 14 bases lay between the germline ends. The DNA for the CDR3 is TGTGCTAGTGCCCTCTACGATCTCGAGCAGTTCTTC. Its translation is CASALYDLEQFF.

V and J are TRBV19 and TRBJ2-3, with D perhaps given as TRBD1 or TRBD2 (5 bases each). The CDR3 sequence is 14 residues long. V was shortened by 4 bases and J by 4 bases, with 12 bases between the two germline ends. CDR1 and CDR2 from the germline V gene are LNHDA and SQIVND (reference sequence). This chain's CDR3 is CASSRQGDSDTQYF. The CDR3 DNA follows: TGTGCCAGTAGTAGGCAGGGAGACTCAGATACGCAGTATTTT.

The chain has TRBV7-6 and TRBJ2-3, with D maybe TRBD1 (5 bases). The CDR3 extends over 16 amino acids. Germline CDR1 is SGHVS and CDR2 is FNYEAQ. With 3 bases removed from V and 6 bases from J, the gap between germline ends came to 19 bases. The CDR3 loop is CASSFGVGVASDTQYF. CDR3 bases: TGTGCCAGCAGCTTCGGAGTAGGGGTCGCTTCGGATACGCAGTATTTT. The variable domain in full, completed from reference TRBV7-6 and TRBJ2-3, reads GAGVSQSPRYKVTKRGQDVALRCDPISGHVSLYWYRQALGQGPEFLTYFNYEAQQDKSGLPNDRFSAERPEGSISTLTIQRTEQRDSAMYRCASSFGVGVASDTQYFGPGTRLTVL.

The V gene is TRBV9, the J gene TRBJ2-5, with 7 bases aligning to TRBD1. V gave up 3 bases and J gave up 4 bases; unmatched junction bases: 3. This CDR3 spans 13 amino acids. The V gene's germline CDR1 is SGDLS and CDR2 YYNGEE. CDR3 bases: TGTGCCAGCAGCGGGACAGGTACAGAGACCCAGTACTTC. This translates into CASSGTGTETQYF.

This clone was seen more than once but under ten times. The chain combines TRBV28 with TRBJ2-7; either TRBD1 or TRBD2 may supply D (5 bases each). The V end lost 6 bases, the J end lost 5 bases, and 17 bases lay between the germline ends. The CDR3 contains 14 residues. Germline CDR1 is MDHEN and CDR2 is SYDVKM. The CDR3 nucleotides are TGTGCCAGCAGCCCCCTGGGGGTGAGGGACGAGCAGTACTTC. Amino acids: CASSPLGVRDEQYF.

The rearrangement joins TRBV5-1 to TRBJ1-1; perhaps TRBD1 as D (6 bases). CDR1 SGHRS and CDR2 YFSETQ come from the germline V gene. The CDR3 sequence is 17 residues long. V gave up 4 bases and J gave up 0 bases, with 19 bases separating them. The CDR3 sequence: CASSPFLGADLNTEAFF. The DNA for the CDR3 is TGCGCCAGCAGCCCCTTTTTGGGGGCAGACTTGAACACTGAAGCTTTCTTT.

The CDR3 spells CASSLGHRVDEKLFF. The CDR3 DNA follows: TGTGCCAGCAGCTTAGGTCACAGGGTTGATGAAAAACTGTTTTTT. The chain recombines TRBV7-9 with TRBJ1-4; D is possibly TRBD1 (6 bases). The CDR3 spans 15 residues. Deletions cut 1 base from V and 6 bases from J, with 12 bases between. CDR1 SEHNR and CDR2 FQNEAQ come from the germline V gene (reference sequence).

This chain connects TRBV4-3 to TRBJ1-5; no definite D call. V was trimmed by 1 base and J by 3 bases, leaving 10 bases between them. The CDR3 is made up of 15 amino acids. CDR1 and CDR2 from the germline V gene are LGHNA and YSLEER. CDR3 in DNA: TGCGCCAGCAGCCAAGGGATGCAGTACAATCAGCCCCAGCATTTT. It codes for CASSQGMQYNQPQHF.

This clone was seen a handful of times. The chain carries TRBV6-6 and TRBJ1-1, with D perhaps matching TRBD1 (5 bases). Trimming pared 8 bases from V and 4 bases from J, leaving 17 bases between. The CDR3 runs to 14 residues. Germline V lookup: CDR1 MNHNY, CDR2 SVGAGI (reference sequence). In nucleotides, the CDR3 is TGTGCCAGCTCCCGGCCGGACGGGGGCACTGAAGCTTTCTTT. Its translation: CASSRPDGGTEAFF.

The chain employs TRBV7-2 and TRBJ2-3; 14 bases are shared with TRBD2. This CDR3 region has 18 residues. V shed 1 base and J 1 base; nucleotides not matched to a gene: 4. Germline assignment: CDR1 SGHTA and CDR2 FQGNSA. The CDR3 here is CASSLETSGRGGTDTQYF. The CDR3, as DNA: TGTGCCAGCAGCTTAGAGACTAGCGGGAGGGGTGGCACAGATACGCAGTATTTT.

The J gene is TRBJ2-3, the V gene TRBV5-1; D may be TRBD1 (5 bases). Germline values: CDR1 SGHRS, CDR2 YFSETQ. This CDR3 spans 14 amino acids. With 4 bases removed from V and 4 bases from J, the gap between germline ends came to 13 bases. DNA for the CDR3: TGCGCCAGCAGCGTGGACACACCCGCAGATACGCAGTATTTT. It is translated as CASSVDTPADTQYF.

In this sample, this clone is medium-sized. The V and J genes are TRBV5-1 and TRBJ2-2, with D possibly called TRBD1 or TRBD2 (5 bases each). From germline, CDR1 is SGHRS and CDR2 YFSETQ. Between the trimmed V and J ends, which lost 4 bases and 6 bases, there was a span of 16 bases. The CDR3 has 15 residues. The CDR3 is CASSLGLGVAGELFF. CDR3 bases: TGCGCCAGCAGCCTTGGTTTGGGGGTTGCCGGGGAGCTGTTTTTT.

The chain carries TRBV19 and TRBJ1-2, with D perhaps matching TRBD1 (5 bases). V shed 7 bases and J shed 4 bases, with 16 bases lying between them. This CDR3 has 14 residues. Germline CDR1 reads LNHDA; CDR2 reads SQIVND (reference sequence). CDR3 amino acids: CASKVRGEVYGYTF. In nucleotides, the CDR3 is TGTGCCAGTAAGGTCAGAGGGGAAGTCTATGGCTACACCTTC.

The rearrangement links TRBV7-2 to TRBJ1-4, with a weak D call TRBD1 (5 bases). Trimming left V 3 bases short and J 7 bases short, with 15 bases between. The CDR3 runs 15 residues. Per germline, CDR1 SGHTA and CDR2 FQGNSA. The CDR3: CASSLAGGVGEKLFF. CDR3 sequence (DNA): TGTGCCAGCAGCTTGGCCGGGGGAGTGGGTGAAAAACTGTTTTTT.

V usage is TRBV14 and J usage is TRBJ2-3; 8 positions match TRBD2. This CDR3 has 16 amino acids. J was trimmed by 1 base and V by 0 bases; bases with no gene match: 3. Germline V gene lookup returns CDR1 SGHDN and CDR2 FVKESK. For the CDR3, the DNA is TGTGCCAGCAGCCAAGATAGCGGGACCCGCACAGATACGCAGTATTTT. Translation gives CASSQDSGTRTDTQYF.

V is TRBV5-1 and J is TRBJ2-2; the match to TRBD2 covers 15 bases. The CDR3 is 18 residues long. Germline CDR1 SGHRS, CDR2 YFSETQ. J was trimmed by 3 bases and V by 4 bases; bases with no gene match: 7. The CDR3 region has the DNA TGCGCCAGCAGCCTGGGACTAGCGGGAGGCCTTTACACCGGGGAGCTGTTTTTT. This translates into CASSLGLAGGLYTGELFF.

This chain uses TRBV19 with TRBJ1-1; D perhaps matches TRBD1 (5 bases). V was shortened by 6 bases and J by 6 bases, with 14 bases between the two germline ends. This CDR3 spans 13 amino acids. CDR1 is LNHDA and CDR2 is SQIVND in the germline V gene (reference sequence). The CDR3 protein is CASSQQAPAEAFF. The CDR3 region has the DNA TGTGCCAGTAGCCAACAGGCTCCCGCTGAAGCTTTCTTT.

This clone is a singleton in its sample. The genes are TRBV6-5 and TRBJ2-1; 7 nucleotides match TRBD1. Germline CDR1 MNHEY, CDR2 SVGAGI. The CDR3 is made up of 13 amino acids. In nucleotides, the CDR3 is TGTGTGGTTAGGGGGCCTCTAGGTAATGAGCAGTTCTTC. It codes for CVVRGPLGNEQFF.

This sequence joins TRBV9 and TRBJ2-3; perhaps TRBD1 as D (6 bases). Germline CDR1 is SGDLS and CDR2 is YYNGEE. This CDR3 comprises 16 residues. With 3 bases removed from V and 0 bases from J, the gap between germline ends came to 14 bases. Written as DNA, the CDR3 is TGTGCCAGCAGCGCCCACAGGGCGCTTAGCACAGATACGCAGTATTTT. Translation: CASSAHRALSTDTQYF.

The chain joins TRBV5-6 to TRBJ1-1, with 8 bases matching TRBD1. The CDR3 spans 15 residues. After removal of 4 bases from V and 1 base from J, the junction contained 6 bases not matched to a gene. The germline V gene has CDR1 SGHDT and CDR2 YYEEEE. CDR3 region: CASSDDRGPNTEAFF. CDR3 coding DNA: TGTGCCAGCAGCGACGACAGGGGCCCGAACACTGAAGCTTTCTTT.

The chain couples TRBV27 to TRBJ2-7; TRBD2 is a possible D gene (6 bases). Trimming cost V 5 bases and J 5 bases, with 19 bases left between them. The CDR3 runs 15 residues. From germline, CDR1 is MNHEY and CDR2 SMNVEV (reference sequence). CDR3 DNA sequence: TGTGCCAGCAGTCCACCGGGGGTTGGTGGTGACGAGCAGTACTTC. It yields the protein CASSPPGVGGDEQYF.

The chain employs TRBV2 and TRBJ2-1; TRBD2 aligns across 9 bases. Germline V gene data show CDR1 as SNHLY and CDR2 as FYNNEI. The CDR3 contains 18 residues. Trimming at V came to 7 bases and at J to 6 bases, leaving 19 bases not matched to a gene. CDR3 coding DNA: TGTGCCAGCACCAGGGATAGCGGGGGTCCCAGGTGGGGCAATGAGCAGTTCTTC. Protein: CASTRDSGGPRWGNEQFF.

This sequence joins TRBV27 and TRBJ1-1; TRBD1 is a possible D gene (5 bases). The CDR3 extends over 16 amino acids. Trimming left V 6 bases short and J 1 base short, with 18 bases between. Germline V lookup: CDR1 MNHEY, CDR2 SMNVEV (reference sequence). The CDR3 DNA reads as TGTGCCAGCAGAGGAGTAAGGGGAGGACCGAACACTGAAGCTTTCTTT. This gives the protein CASRGVRGGPNTEAFF.

The chain links TRBV5-1 to TRBJ2-2, with D tentatively TRBD2 (5 bases). Per germline, CDR1 SGHRS and CDR2 YFSETQ. V was cut by 5 bases and J by 1 base, with 15 bases left in between. The CDR3 has 16 residues. This CDR3 reads CASRLPLAGNTGELFF. As DNA, the CDR3 is TGCGCCAGCAGACTTCCTCTCGCGGGGAACACCGGGGAGCTGTTTTTT.